This T cell receptor beta chain was found in a study of blood T cell repertoires in COVID-19. At the level of the study: From the United States, Italy and Spain came samples of acute and convalescent COVID-19. In each case, the material was cDNA or gDNA derived from T cells, B-cell-depleted T cells, or PBMCs.

Study processing details: The authors estimated nucleated cell counts from reference gene primer amplification. This table comes from immunoSEQ multiplex PCR, and its TCRdb copy is limited to in-frame clones, with some not included. For V, J and clone size, that table is used; D and trimming come from the DNA. The repertoire includes around 100,000 clones, 85% of them detected once, and about an eighth sits in the top ten. This clone appeared a single time. Sequenced: peripheral blood. The sequence was collected from a man between 50 and 59 years old with active or convalescent COVID-19.

This CDR3 reads CATSDFKPGQGFEKLFF. CDR3 coding DNA: TGTGCCACCAGTGATTTCAAACCGGGACAGGGTTTTGAAAAACTGTTTTTT. The gene calls are TRBV24-1 and TRBJ1-4; 9 bases align to TRBD1. The V and J ends lost 1 base and 7 bases, in that order; junction bases with no gene match: 9. The CDR3 covers 17 residues. Germline V lookup: CDR1 KGHDR, CDR2 SFDVKD.